These T cell receptor beta chains were read from a single sample in a study of blood T cell repertoires in COVID-19. Data came from immunoSEQ multiplex PCR; TCRdb stores just in-frame clones and leaves some out. The sample holds roughly 360,000 clones, over 75% seen once. The specimen sequenced was PBMCs or T cells enriched from blood (not recorded which). Receptors originate from a woman aged 25 to 39 with acute COVID-19. Both conserved end residues are part of each CDR3. Each record gives: J gene, clone size, V gene, CDR3 length, D gene, CDR3 DNA, CDR3 protein. A D gene is named only where the DNA matches it firmly. Clone size is given for some rows only: seen once, a few or many times, or a class if the clone is expanded.

J: TRBJ2-3
size: .
V: TRBV28
length: 17
D: TRBD2
DNA: TGTGCCAGCAGAATAGCGGGGGCCAACCCTAGCACAGATACGCAGTATTTT
CDR3: CASRIAGANPSTDTQYF

J: TRBJ2-5
size: .
V: TRBV6-5
length: 15
D: TRBD1
DNA: TGTGCCAGCAGTCCCAACAGGGGGCCCCGAGAGACCCAGTACTTC
CDR3: CASSPNRGPRETQYF

J: TRBJ2-7
size: few
V: TRBV24-1
length: 13
D: TRBD1
DNA: TGTGCCACCAGTGCTCTCACAGGGGCCGAGCAGTACTTC
CDR3: CATSALTGAEQYF

J: TRBJ1-2
size: .
V: TRBV12-3/TRBV12-4
length: 13
D: .
DNA: TGTGCCAGCAGTTTGTCCAGGGACTATGGCTACACCTTC
CDR3: CASSLSRDYGYTF

J: TRBJ1-5
size: .
V: TRBV3-1/TRBV3-2
length: 19
D: TRBD1
DNA: TGTGCCAGCAGCCCTCACATTGGAGGACAGGGGGAGGTCAATCAGCCCCAGCATTTT
CDR3: CASSPHIGGQGEVNQPQHF

J: TRBJ1-1
size: .
V: TRBV19
length: 14
D: TRBD1
DNA: TGTGCCAGTAGTCCAGGACAGGGGACAACTGAAGCTTTCTTT
CDR3: CASSPGQGTTEAFF

J: TRBJ1-1
size: .
V: TRBV5-1
length: 13
D: .
DNA: TGCGCCAGCAGCGATTCAGAGAACACTGAAGCTTTCTTT
CDR3: CASSDSENTEAFF

J: TRBJ1-5
size: .
V: TRBV12-1
length: 13
D: .
DNA: TGTTCCAGCATGGGGGGTGGCAATCAGCCCCAGCATTTT
CDR3: CSSMGGGNQPQHF

J: TRBJ2-1
size: .
V: TRBV6-5
length: 12
D: TRBD2
DNA: TGTGCCAGCACAGCGGGGGGGGGACCCCAGTTCTTC
CDR3: CASTAGGGPQFF

J: TRBJ1-4
size: .
V: TRBV19
length: 14
D: .
DNA: TGTGCCAGTTCCCCCGGGGGGACTAATGAAAAACTGTTTTTT
CDR3: CASSPGGTNEKLFF

J: TRBJ1-1
size: .
V: TRBV2
length: 12
D: .
DNA: TGTGCTAGGGGCCGGACGAACACTGAAGCTTTCTTT
CDR3: CARGRTNTEAFF

J: TRBJ2-5
size: .
V: TRBV2
length: 15
D: TRBD2
DNA: TGTGCCAGCAGCCCGAGGGCTAGCGGGGACGCGACCCAGTACTTC
CDR3: CASSPRASGDATQYF

J: TRBJ1-3
size: .
V: TRBV5-4
length: 13
D: .
DNA: TGTGCCAGCAGCTTGACAGGGGGAAACACCATATATTTT
CDR3: CASSLTGGNTIYF

J: TRBJ2-5
size: few
V: TRBV10-1
length: 15
D: TRBD1
DNA: TGCGCCAGCAGTGAAGACAGGGTTTCGGGAGAGACCCAGTACTTC
CDR3: CASSEDRVSGETQYF

J: TRBJ2-7
size: .
V: TRBV10-2
length: 13
D: TRBD1
DNA: TGCGCCAGCAGCTTAGACAGGGCCTACGAGCAGTACTTC
CDR3: CASSLDRAYEQYF

J: TRBJ1-1
size: .
V: TRBV6-1
length: 15
D: .
DNA: TGTGCCAGCAGTGAAGGTGCGGGGGTTAACGCTGAAGCTTTCTTT
CDR3: CASSEGAGVNAEAFF

J: TRBJ1-2
size: .
V: TRBV2
length: 15
D: .
DNA: TGTGCCAGCAGTGAAGCGCTGGGGGCGGCGGATGGCTACACCTTC
CDR3: CASSEALGAADGYTF

J: TRBJ2-1
size: .
V: TRBV7-8
length: 15
D: TRBD1
DNA: TGTGCCAGCAGCCCCATGGGACAGGGGTTGGGTGAGCAGTTCTTC
CDR3: CASSPMGQGLGEQFF

J: TRBJ1-6
size: .
V: TRBV7-6
length: 15
D: TRBD1
DNA: TGTGCCAGCAGCTTAGGGGACAGGGCCAGCTCACCCCTCCACTTT
CDR3: CASSLGDRASSPLHF

J: TRBJ1-2
size: .
V: TRBV9
length: 16
D: TRBD1
DNA: TGTGCCAGCAGCGTAGCATTAGACGGGACAGGCCCTGGCTACACCTTC
CDR3: CASSVALDGTGPGYTF

J: TRBJ1-5
size: .
V: TRBV2
length: 14
D: .
DNA: TGTGCCAGCAGTGGGCAGGGTTTCAATCAGCCCCAGCATTTT
CDR3: CASSGQGFNQPQHF

J: TRBJ2-1
size: .
V: TRBV2
length: 15
D: .
DNA: TGTGCCAGCAGTCAAGACAGAGTCTCCTACAATGAGCAGTTCTTC
CDR3: CASSQDRVSYNEQFF

J: TRBJ1-2
size: .
V: TRBV5-4
length: 12
D: .
DNA: TGTGCCAGCAGCTTCACAGGGAATGGCTACACCTTC
CDR3: CASSFTGNGYTF

J: TRBJ1-4
size: .
V: TRBV10-3
length: 15
D: .
DNA: TGTGCCATCAGTGAGAGGCAGACAACCATAGAAAAACTGTTTTTT
CDR3: CAISERQTTIEKLFF

J: TRBJ2-3
size: .
V: TRBV9
length: 16
D: TRBD2
DNA: TGTGCCAGCAGCGAGAGGACTAGCGGGGTCACAGATACGCAGTATTTT
CDR3: CASSERTSGVTDTQYF

J: TRBJ2-7
size: .
V: TRBV19
length: 15
D: .
DNA: TGTGCCAGTAGTATGGGACGACTAGTCCCCTGCGAGCAGTACTTC
CDR3: CASSMGRLVPCEQYF

J: TRBJ1-1
size: .
V: TRBV11-2
length: 13
D: .
DNA: TGTGCCAGCAGCTTTCAAGGGGACACTGAAGCTTTCTTT
CDR3: CASSFQGDTEAFF

J: TRBJ1-1
size: .
V: TRBV2
length: 11
D: .
DNA: TGTGCCAGTCGACAGGCTCATGAAGCTTTCTTT
CDR3: CASRQAHEAFF

J: TRBJ1-1
size: .
V: TRBV3-1/TRBV3-2
length: 16
D: .
DNA: TGTGCCAGCAGCCAAAGCTATGCAGGGTCGAACACTGAAGCTTTCTTT
CDR3: CASSQSYAGSNTEAFF

J: TRBJ2-2
size: .
V: TRBV29-1
length: 17
D: TRBD2
DNA: TGCAGCGTTGAGCCAGCGGGGGCGAACCTGGTCACCGGGGAGCTGTTTTTT
CDR3: CSVEPAGANLVTGELFF

J: TRBJ1-2
size: .
V: TRBV4-1
length: 16
D: .
DNA: TGCGCCAGCAGCCCCCGGGTTAGTGCGGTCAACTATGGCTACACCTTC
CDR3: CASSPRVSAVNYGYTF

J: TRBJ1-5
size: .
V: TRBV5-5
length: 14
D: .
DNA: TGTGCCAGCAGCCTCGTAGATGAAAATCAGCCCCAGCATTTT
CDR3: CASSLVDENQPQHF

J: TRBJ1-1
size: once
V: TRBV18
length: 15
D: .
DNA: TGTGCCAGCTCACTAGGGGCGCAGGTACACAGGGAAGCTTTCTTT
CDR3: CASSLGAQVHREAFF

J: TRBJ2-1
size: few
V: TRBV4-1
length: 17
D: TRBD2
DNA: TGCGCCAGCAGCCAAAGTGGCGGGGGGCCCTCCTACAATGAGCAGTTCTTC
CDR3: CASSQSGGGPSYNEQFF

J: TRBJ2-1
size: .
V: TRBV24-1
length: 14
D: TRBD2
DNA: TGTGCCACCAGTGATTTGCGGGGGGAGGGTGAGCAGTTCTTC
CDR3: CATSDLRGEGEQFF

J: TRBJ2-5
size: .
V: TRBV5-1
length: 16
D: .
DNA: TGCGCCAGCAGCTTAGGCGGGGTGGGGGGCCAAGAGACCCAGTACTTC
CDR3: CASSLGGVGGQETQYF

J: TRBJ1-5
size: .
V: TRBV7-9
length: 13
D: .
DNA: TGTGCCAGCAGCGCCACAGGGACCCAGCCCCAGCATTTT
CDR3: CASSATGTQPQHF

J: TRBJ2-1
size: .
V: TRBV7-3
length: 13
D: .
DNA: TGTGCCAGCAGCTTAAGCAGGGACAATGAGCAGTTCTTC
CDR3: CASSLSRDNEQFF

J: TRBJ2-3
size: .
V: TRBV5-1
length: 14
D: .
DNA: TGCGCCAGCAGCGCGGGACAGCGCACAGATACGCAGTATTTT
CDR3: CASSAGQRTDTQYF

J: TRBJ1-1
size: .
V: TRBV18
length: 13
D: .
DNA: TGTGCCAGCTCACCGAGTCCCCCCACTGAAGCTTTCTTT
CDR3: CASSPSPPTEAFF

J: TRBJ2-3
size: .
V: TRBV2
length: 15
D: TRBD1
DNA: TGTGCCAGCAGTACGACAGGGGGGGTCCCAGATACGCAGTATTTT
CDR3: CASSTTGGVPDTQYF